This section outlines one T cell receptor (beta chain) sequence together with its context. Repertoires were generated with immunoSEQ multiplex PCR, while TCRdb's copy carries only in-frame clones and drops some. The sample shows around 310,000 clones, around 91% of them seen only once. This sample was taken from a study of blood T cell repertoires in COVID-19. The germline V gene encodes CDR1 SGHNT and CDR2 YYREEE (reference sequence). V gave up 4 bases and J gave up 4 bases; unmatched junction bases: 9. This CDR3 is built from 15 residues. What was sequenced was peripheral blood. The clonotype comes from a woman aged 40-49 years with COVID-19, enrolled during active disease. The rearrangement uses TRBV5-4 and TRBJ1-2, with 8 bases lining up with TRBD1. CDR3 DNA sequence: TGTGCCAGCAGCCTGAGGACAGGGCCCCCCTATGGCTACACCTTC. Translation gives CASSLRTGPPYGYTF.